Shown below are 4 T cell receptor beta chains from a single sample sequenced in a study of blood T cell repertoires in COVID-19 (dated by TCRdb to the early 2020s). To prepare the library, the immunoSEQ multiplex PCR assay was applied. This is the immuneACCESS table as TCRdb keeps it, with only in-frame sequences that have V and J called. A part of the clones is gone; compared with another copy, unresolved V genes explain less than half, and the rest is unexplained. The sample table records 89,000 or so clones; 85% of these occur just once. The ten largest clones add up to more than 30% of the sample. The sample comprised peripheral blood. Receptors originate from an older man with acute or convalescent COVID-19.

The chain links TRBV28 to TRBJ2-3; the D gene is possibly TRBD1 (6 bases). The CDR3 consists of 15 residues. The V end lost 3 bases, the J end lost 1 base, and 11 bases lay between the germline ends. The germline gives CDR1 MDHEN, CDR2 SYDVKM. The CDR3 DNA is TGTGCCAGCAGTTTGGCCAGGGGCGGCACAGATACGCAGTATTTT. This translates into CASSLARGGTDTQYF.

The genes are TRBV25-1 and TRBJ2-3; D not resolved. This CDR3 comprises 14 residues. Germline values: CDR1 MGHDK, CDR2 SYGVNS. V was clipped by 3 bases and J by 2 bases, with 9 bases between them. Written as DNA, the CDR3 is TGTGCCAGCAGTGACCCAGTCAACACAGATACGCAGTATTTT. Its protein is CASSDPVNTDTQYF.

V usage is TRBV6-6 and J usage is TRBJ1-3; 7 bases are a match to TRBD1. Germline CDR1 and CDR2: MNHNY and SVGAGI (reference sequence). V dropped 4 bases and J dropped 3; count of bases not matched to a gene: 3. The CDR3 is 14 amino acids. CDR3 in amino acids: CASSSTGFGNTIYF. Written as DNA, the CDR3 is TGTGCCAGCAGTTCGACAGGGTTTGGAAACACCATATATTTT.

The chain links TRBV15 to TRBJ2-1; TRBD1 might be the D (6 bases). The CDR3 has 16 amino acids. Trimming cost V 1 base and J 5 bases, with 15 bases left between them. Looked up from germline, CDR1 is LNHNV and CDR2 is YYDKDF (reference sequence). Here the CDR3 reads CATSRVGQGSDNEQFF. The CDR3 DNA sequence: TGTGCCACCAGCAGAGTAGGGCAGGGGAGCGACAATGAGCAGTTCTTC.